This T cell receptor beta chain is from a study of T cell responses to AZD1222 COVID-19 vaccine. Whole-study findings and limits: It should be noted that donors were predominantly white British and more often female, and clonal diversity was possibly underestimated.

The CDR3 has 15 amino acids. Germline V gene lookup returns CDR1 KGHDR and CDR2 SFDVKD. V gave up 3 bases and J gave up 9 bases, with 17 bases separating them. With respect to this clone: Its antigen is not identified.

The assay was immunoSEQ multiplex PCR, and TCRdb's table has in-frame clones only and misses some. The sample lists about 19,000 clones; roughly 79% were seen once. The input for sequencing was peripheral blood, taken 28 days after the second AZD1222 dose. The TCR originated in an adult who received the AZD1222 COVID-19 vaccine. The V call is TRBV24-1, the J call TRBJ2-1, with a weak D call TRBD2 (6 bases). The CDR3 region is CATSDGGSLRPEQFF. The CDR3 DNA follows: TGTGCCACCAGTGATGGGGGGTCTTTGAGGCCTGAGCAGTTCTTC.